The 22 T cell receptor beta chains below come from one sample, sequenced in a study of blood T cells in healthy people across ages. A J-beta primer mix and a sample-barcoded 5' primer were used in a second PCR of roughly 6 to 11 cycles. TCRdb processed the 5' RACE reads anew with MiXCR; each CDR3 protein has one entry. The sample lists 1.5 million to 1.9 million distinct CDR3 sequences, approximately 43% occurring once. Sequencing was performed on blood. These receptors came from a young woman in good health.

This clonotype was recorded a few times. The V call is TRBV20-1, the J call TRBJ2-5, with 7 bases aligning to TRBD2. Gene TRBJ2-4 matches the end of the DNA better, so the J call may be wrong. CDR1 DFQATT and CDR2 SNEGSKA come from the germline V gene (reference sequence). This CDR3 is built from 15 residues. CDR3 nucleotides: TGCAGTGCTAGTGTGATGGGCGGGAGAGGAAACATTCAGTACTTC. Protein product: CSASVMGGRGNIQYF.

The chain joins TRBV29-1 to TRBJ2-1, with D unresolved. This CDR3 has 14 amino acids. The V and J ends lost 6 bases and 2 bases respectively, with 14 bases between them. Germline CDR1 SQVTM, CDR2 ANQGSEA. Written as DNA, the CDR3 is TGCAGCGTGCCCACTGCACGGACCTACAATGAGCAGTTCTTC. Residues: CSVPTARTYNEQFF.

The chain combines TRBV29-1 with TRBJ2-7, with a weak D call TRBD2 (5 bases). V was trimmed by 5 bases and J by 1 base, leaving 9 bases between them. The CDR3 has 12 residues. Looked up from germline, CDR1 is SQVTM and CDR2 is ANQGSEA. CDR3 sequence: CSVFGDSYEQYF. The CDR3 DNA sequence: TGCAGCGTTTTCGGGGATTCCTACGAGCAGTACTTC.

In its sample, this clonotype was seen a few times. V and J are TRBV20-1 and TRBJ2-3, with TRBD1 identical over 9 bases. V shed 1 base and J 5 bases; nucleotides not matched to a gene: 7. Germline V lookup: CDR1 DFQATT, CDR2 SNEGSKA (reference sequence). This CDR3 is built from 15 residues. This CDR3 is CSARGHRGLEDTQYF. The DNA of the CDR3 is TGCAGTGCTAGAGGTCACAGGGGGCTGGAAGATACGCAGTATTTT.

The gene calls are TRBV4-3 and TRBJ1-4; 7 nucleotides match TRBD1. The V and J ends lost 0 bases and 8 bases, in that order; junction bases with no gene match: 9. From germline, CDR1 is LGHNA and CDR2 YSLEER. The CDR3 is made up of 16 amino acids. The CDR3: CASSQDPQGRGEKLFF. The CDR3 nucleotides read TGCGCCAGCAGCCAAGATCCACAGGGGAGGGGCGAAAAACTGTTTTTT.

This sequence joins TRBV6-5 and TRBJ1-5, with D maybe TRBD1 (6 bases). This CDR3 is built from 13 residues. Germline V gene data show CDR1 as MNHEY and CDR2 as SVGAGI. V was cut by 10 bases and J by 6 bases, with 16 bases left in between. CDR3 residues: CATQGGGGQPQHF. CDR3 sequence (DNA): TGTGCCACCCAAGGGGGGGGAGGTCAGCCCCAGCATTTT.

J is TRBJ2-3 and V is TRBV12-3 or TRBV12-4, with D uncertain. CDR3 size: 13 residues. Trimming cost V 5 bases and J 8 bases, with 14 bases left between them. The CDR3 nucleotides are TGTGCCAGCAGTCCCCCGTACGCAGGTACGCAGTATTTT. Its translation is CASSPPYAGTQYF.

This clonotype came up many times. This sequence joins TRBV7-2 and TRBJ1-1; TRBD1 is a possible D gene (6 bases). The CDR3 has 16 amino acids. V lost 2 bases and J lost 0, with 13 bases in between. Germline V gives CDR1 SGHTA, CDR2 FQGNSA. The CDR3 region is CASSLNPPGVNTEAFF. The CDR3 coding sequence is TGTGCCAGCAGCTTAAATCCCCCAGGGGTGAACACTGAAGCTTTCTTT.

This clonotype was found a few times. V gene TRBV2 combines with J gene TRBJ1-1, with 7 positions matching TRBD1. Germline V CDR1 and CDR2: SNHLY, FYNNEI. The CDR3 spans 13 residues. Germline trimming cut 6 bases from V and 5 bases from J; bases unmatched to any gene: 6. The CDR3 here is CASSVDRETEAFF. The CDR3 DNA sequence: TGTGCCAGCAGCGTCGACAGGGAGACTGAAGCTTTCTTT.

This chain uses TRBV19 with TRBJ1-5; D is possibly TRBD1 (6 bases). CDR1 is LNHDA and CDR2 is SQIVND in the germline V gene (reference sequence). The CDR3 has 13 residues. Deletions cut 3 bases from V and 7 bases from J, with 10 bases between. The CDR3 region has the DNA TGTGCCAGTAGTATGGGGGCGCGGCAGCCCCAGCATTTT. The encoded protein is CASSMGARQPQHF.

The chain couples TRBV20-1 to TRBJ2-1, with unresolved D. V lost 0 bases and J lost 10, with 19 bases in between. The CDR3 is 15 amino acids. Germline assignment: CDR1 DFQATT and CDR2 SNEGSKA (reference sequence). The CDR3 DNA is TGCAGTGCTAGAGAAAGAGGAGACCCATCCTACGAGCAGTTCTTC. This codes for CSARERGDPSYEQFF.

The CDR3 DNA reads as TGCGCCAGCAGCCAAGGACCCCGTATCAATGAGCAGTACTTC. As protein: CASSQGPRINEQYF. The rearrangement joins TRBV4-3 to TRBJ2-5; no clear D gene. Germline CDR1 and CDR2: LGHNA and YSLEER. This CDR3 is 14 amino acids long. The germline V and J ends were trimmed by 1 base and 11 bases, with 17 bases remaining between them.

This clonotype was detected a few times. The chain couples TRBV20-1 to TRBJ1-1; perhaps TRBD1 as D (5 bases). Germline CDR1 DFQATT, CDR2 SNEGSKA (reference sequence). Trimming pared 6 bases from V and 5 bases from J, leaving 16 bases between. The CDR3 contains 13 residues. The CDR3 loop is CSAPRAGRTEAFF. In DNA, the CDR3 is TGCAGTGCCCCTCGGGCAGGGCGGACTGAAGCTTTCTTT.

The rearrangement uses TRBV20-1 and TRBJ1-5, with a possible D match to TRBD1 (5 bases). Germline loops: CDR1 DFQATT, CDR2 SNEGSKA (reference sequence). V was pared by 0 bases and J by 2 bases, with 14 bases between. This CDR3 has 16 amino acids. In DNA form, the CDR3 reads TGCAGTGCTAGAGATATGGGGCAAGGTGGCAATCAGCCCCAGCATTTT. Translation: CSARDMGQGGNQPQHF.

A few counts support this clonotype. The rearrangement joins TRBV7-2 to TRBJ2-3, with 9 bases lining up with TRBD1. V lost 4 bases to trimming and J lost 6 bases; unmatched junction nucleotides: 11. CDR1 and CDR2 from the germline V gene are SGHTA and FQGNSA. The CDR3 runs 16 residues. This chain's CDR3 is CASSYLPGQGTDTQYF. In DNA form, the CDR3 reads TGTGCCAGCAGCTACCTCCCGGGACAGGGTACGGATACGCAGTATTTT.

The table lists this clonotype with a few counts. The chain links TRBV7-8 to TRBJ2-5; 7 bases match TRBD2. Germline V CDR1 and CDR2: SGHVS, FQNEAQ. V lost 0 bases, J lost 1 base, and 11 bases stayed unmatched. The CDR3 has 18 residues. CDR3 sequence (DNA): TGTGCCAGCAGCTTAGCGGGAGGGCCGTCTGGCCGCCAAGAGACCCAGTACTTC. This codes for CASSLAGGPSGRQETQYF.

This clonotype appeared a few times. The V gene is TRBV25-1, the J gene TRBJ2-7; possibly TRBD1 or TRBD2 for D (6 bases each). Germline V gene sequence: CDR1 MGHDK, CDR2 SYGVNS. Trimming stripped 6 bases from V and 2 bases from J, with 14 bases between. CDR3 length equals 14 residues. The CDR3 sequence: CASSRGTPTYEQYF. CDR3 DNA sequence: TGTGCCAGCAGCCGCGGGACACCAACCTACGAGCAGTACTTC.

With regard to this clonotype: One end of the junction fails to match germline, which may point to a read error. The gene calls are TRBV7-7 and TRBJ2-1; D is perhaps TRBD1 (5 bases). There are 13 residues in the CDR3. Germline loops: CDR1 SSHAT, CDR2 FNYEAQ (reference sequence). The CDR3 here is CASSSGIGDEQFF. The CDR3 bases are TGTGCTAGCAGCTCAGGGATAGGGGATGAGCAGTTCTTC.

CDR3 sequence reads: CASKTSGGRGLNEQFF. The DNA for the CDR3 is TGTGCCAGCAAAACAAGTGGGGGACGGGGACTCAATGAGCAGTTCTTC. This chain links TRBV27 with TRBJ2-1; the D gene is possibly TRBD2 (6 bases). Germline values: CDR1 MNHEY, CDR2 SMNVEV (reference sequence). Trimming took 7 bases from V and 6 from J, leaving 22 bases between them. The CDR3 is 16 residues long.

The DNA for the CDR3 is TGTGCCAGCAGCTCCCAGACTAGCGGGGACTCAGATACGCAGTATTTT. This translates into CASSSQTSGDSDTQYF. The V and J genes are TRBV7-8 and TRBJ2-3; 11 nucleotides match TRBD2. The CDR3 runs to 16 residues. With V trimmed by 4 bases and J by 4 bases, 7 bases remained unmatched. CDR1 and CDR2 from the germline V gene are SGHVS and FQNEAQ.

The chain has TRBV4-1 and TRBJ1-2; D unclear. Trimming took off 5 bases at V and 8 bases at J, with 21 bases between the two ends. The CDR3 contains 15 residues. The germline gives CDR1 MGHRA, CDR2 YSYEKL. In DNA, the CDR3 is TGCGCCAGCAGCTCCACACCTTTAGGATCCGCAGGCTACACCTTC. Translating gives CASSSTPLGSAGYTF.

This chain's CDR3 is CASSLSGTSVNEQFF. CDR3 DNA sequence: TGTGCCAGCAGCTTGTCCGGGACTAGCGTCAATGAGCAGTTCTTC. The genes are TRBV7-9 and TRBJ2-1; 10 bases line up with TRBD2. The ends lost 3 bases at V and 6 bases at J; junction bases unmatched: 5. The CDR3 totals 15 residues. Germline V gives CDR1 SEHNR, CDR2 FQNEAQ (reference sequence).